The present T cell receptor beta chain was sequenced within a study of graft-versus-host responses after intestinal transplantation. Overall study findings and caveats: Allografts from individuals with graft-donor T cell macrochimerism displayed high graft-versus-host to host-versus-graft clonal ratios.

This CDR3 has 18 residues. Produced via immunoSEQ multiplex PCR; TCRdb's table is partial and in-frame only. The sample gives 96,000 or so clones, about 94% of which show up once; around 0.17% is in the top ten. About this clone itself: Its antigen is not identified.

The chain uses TRBV21-1 and TRBJ2-5; the DNA was not compared with TRBD1, the D call given in the table. TRBV21-1 is designated a pseudogene. The TCR was taken from a human donor who received an intestinal transplant. Source: unstimulated CD4+ T cells sorted from spleen or lymph node cells, taken before intestinal transplant. The CDR3 protein is CASSKAGTGDSVDLTQYF. CDR3 in DNA: TGTGCCAGCAGCAAAGCCGGGACAGGGGACTCTGTTGATCTGACCCAGTACTTC.